This T cell receptor (beta chain) was found in a study of human T cells and chemical hapten exposure. Study-wide background: It was small differences in pooled library volume that mainly caused per-sample TCR yields to vary.

Study findings and constraints: Following DPC sensitization, TCRs present above 1 in 1000 frequency showed no change.

This clonotype has a count of ten or more. The antigen remains unidentified. It was unfractionated whole blood from which total RNA was extracted. Per the germline V gene, CDR1 is DFQATT and CDR2 is SNEGSKA (reference sequence). CDR3 size: 14 residues. Deletions cut 0 bases from V and 2 bases from J, with 10 bases between. For the library, individual cDNA molecules each received unique molecular identifiers. Per the study methods: TCRs per sample had a median of roughly 93,000 and ranged from roughly 23,224 to 700,000. TCRdb re-derived calls from the 5' RACE reads in MiXCR, one entry per CDR3 protein. The V and J calls follow TCRdb's processing rather than the paper's. The sample has 130,000 or so distinct CDR3 sequences, around 4.4% seen once.

V usage is TRBV20-1 and J usage is TRBJ1-2; D ambiguous. The TCR originated in a female donor in good health. The CDR3 DNA reads as TGCAGTGCTAGAGAACCAGCTATAAACTATGGCTACACCTTC. Translation: CSAREPAINYGYTF.